This TCR beta chain derives from a study of T cells in Graves' hyperthyroidism and ophthalmopathy. The investigators amplified TCR beta CDR3 regions from RNA transcripts. First-round RT-PCR with HTBI primers amplified the TCR CDR3 region. Each CDR3 protein is one row after TCRdb ran MiXCR on the multiplex PCR reads. The sample includes 650,000 to 700,000 distinct CDR3 sequences, roughly a sixth of them seen just once. Diagnoses rested on clinical symptoms, serum thyroxine and TRAb, thyroid ultrasound and orbital computed tomography. This clonotype was seen only once. At one end the junction does not follow the germline gene, possibly because of a read error. Germline V CDR1 and CDR2: DFQATT, SNEGSKA (reference sequence). This CDR3 spans 15 amino acids.

This clonotype originated in a man between 45 and 60 years old with Graves' hyperthyroidism. The sample comprised blood. The chain combines TRBV20-1 with TRBJ2-3; D possibly corresponds to TRBD2 (5 bases). CDR3 amino acids: CSARGRVPSTDRQYF. The CDR3 DNA reads TGCAGTGCTAGAGGCCGGGTTCCTAGCACAGATAGGCAGTATTTT.